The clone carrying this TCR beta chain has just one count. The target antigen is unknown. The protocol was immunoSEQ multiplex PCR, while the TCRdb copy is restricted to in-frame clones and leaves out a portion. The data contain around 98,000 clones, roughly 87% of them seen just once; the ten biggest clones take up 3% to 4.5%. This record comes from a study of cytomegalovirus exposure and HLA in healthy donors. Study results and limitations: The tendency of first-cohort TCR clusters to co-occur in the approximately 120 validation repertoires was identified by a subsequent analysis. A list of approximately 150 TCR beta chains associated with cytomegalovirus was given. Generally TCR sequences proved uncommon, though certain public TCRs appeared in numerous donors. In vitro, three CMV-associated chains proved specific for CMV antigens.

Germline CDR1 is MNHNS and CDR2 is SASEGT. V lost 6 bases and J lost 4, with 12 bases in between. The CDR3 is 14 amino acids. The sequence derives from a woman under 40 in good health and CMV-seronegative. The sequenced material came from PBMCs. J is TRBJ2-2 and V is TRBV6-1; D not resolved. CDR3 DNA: TGTGCCAGCAGCGACCAGGCCGGCACCGGGGAGCTGTTTTTT. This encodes CASSDQAGTGELFF.